The source of this T cell receptor beta chain is a study of control samples from healthy donors and cancer patients. The CDR3 consists of 18 residues. The ends lost 3 bases at V and 0 bases at J; junction bases unmatched: 8. The germline CDR1 and CDR2 sequences are LNHDA and SQIVND (reference sequence). TCRdb's copy holds only in-frame clones and misses some; the assay was immunoSEQ multiplex PCR. The table records over 150,000 clones, more than 90% of them present only once. The receptor was isolated from a middle-aged woman in good health. Sequenced material: blood. The chain joins TRBV19 to TRBJ2-2; 9 bases agree with TRBD1. The CDR3 sequence is CASSIKAGTGPNTGELFF. CDR3 coding DNA: TGTGCCAGTAGTATTAAGGCGGGGACAGGGCCGAACACCGGGGAGCTGTTTTTT.